The T cell receptor (beta chain) under discussion was sequenced for a study of cytomegalovirus exposure and HLA in healthy donors. V was clipped by 5 bases and J by 0 bases, with 7 bases between them. This CDR3 has 13 residues. The germline gives CDR1 SNHLY, CDR2 FYNNEI. PCR amplification relied on 60 Vbeta primers (plus 13 Jbeta primers). Only in-frame clones appear in the TCRdb table, and some are missing; sequencing was by immunoSEQ multiplex PCR. Among around 150,000 clones listed, approximately 78% were seen once. The clonotype was recovered from a girl aged 2 to 10 in good health and CMV-seropositive. The V gene is TRBV2, the J gene TRBJ2-5, with D perhaps matching TRBD2 (5 bases). The sequenced sample was PBMCs. DNA for the CDR3: TGTGCCAGCAGTACGGGATACCAAGAGACCCAGTACTTC. Amino acids: CASSTGYQETQYF.